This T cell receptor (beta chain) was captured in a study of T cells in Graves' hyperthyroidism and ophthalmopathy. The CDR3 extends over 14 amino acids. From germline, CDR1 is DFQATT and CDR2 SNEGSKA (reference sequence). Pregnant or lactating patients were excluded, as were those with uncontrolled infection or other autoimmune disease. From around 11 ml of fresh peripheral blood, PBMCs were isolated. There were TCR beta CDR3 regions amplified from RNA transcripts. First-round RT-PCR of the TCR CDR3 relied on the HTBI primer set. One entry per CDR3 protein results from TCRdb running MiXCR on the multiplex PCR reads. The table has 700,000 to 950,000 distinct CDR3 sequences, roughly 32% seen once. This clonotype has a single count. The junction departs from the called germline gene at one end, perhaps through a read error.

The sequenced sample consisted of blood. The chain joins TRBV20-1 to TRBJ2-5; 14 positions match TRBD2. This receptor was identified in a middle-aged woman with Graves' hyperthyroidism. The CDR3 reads CNARGLAGVETQYF. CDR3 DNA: TGCAATGCTAGGGGACTAGCGGGAGTAGAGACCCAGTACTTC.